This TCR beta chain is from a study of Graves' ophthalmopathy and Graves' hyperthyroidism (dated by TCRdb to the late 2010s). Looking at the study overall: Peripheral blood samples were taken at the time of initial diagnosis, before any treatment was given. For independent validation, a separate cohort was made up of roughly 19 hyperthyroidism patients plus 17 patients who later progressed from hyperthyroidism to ophthalmopathy. In total, approximately 130 blood samples were TCR-sequenced: under 45 ophthalmopathy, some 80 hyperthyroidism and approximately 17 hyperthyroidism-to-ophthalmopathy patients. The study used TCR beta repertoire signatures to distinguish Graves' ophthalmopathy from Graves' hyperthyroidism and to predict progression to ophthalmopathy. To explore V-J signatures distinguishing ophthalmopathy from hyperthyroidism, a discovery set of about a hundred patients (fewer than 45 ophthalmopathy, over 55 stable hyperthyroidism) was enrolled. T-cell repertoires of thyroid tissue and blood were compared in more than five hyperthyroidism patients. After sampling, hyperthyroidism patients received methimazole starting at 30 mg daily, and ophthalmopathy patients received high-dose intravenous methylprednisolone.

Results and caveats for the whole study, not just this receptor: Among expanded thyroid clonotypes with frequency above 0.001, most also showed up in blood, which suggests that blood repertoires may reflect the thyroid immune response. In validation, the model predicted ophthalmopathy progression with about 71% sensitivity and around 72% specificity; more than ten predicted patients were CT-confirmed with GO in a median of about 6.1 months. No statistical method was used to set the sample size in advance, and the investigators knew which group each participant was assigned to. The 13-signature model separated ophthalmopathy from stable hyperthyroidism with 85% to 90% sensitivity and 81.08% specificity in cross-validation, and 80%/75% in the test set.

The ophthalmopathy patients had moderately to severely active disease, with a Clinical Activity Score of 3 or higher, a NOSPECS grade of 4 or higher, and a disease duration of less than 3 months. Anyone with other autoimmune diseases, uncontrolled infections, pregnancy or lactation was excluded from the study. Clinical symptoms, serum thyroxine, TRAb, thyroid ultrasound and orbital computed tomography formed the basis of the diagnosis. Ficoll-Paque density gradient centrifugation was used to isolate PBMCs from about 9 ml of fresh peripheral blood. Total RNA was extracted with Trizol reagent and quality-checked on an Agilent 2100 Bioanalyzer. This clonotype was seen at least ten times. The clone's antigen remains unknown. Per-nucleotide qualities are absent, and no much larger clonotype sits a single base away. Taken from cysteine to phenylalanine, the CDR3 has 13 residues. Of the read, only the CDR3 DNA is kept; its 39 bases are in frame from base 1. Sequences SEHNR (CDR1) and FQNEAQ (CDR2) are obtained from the germline V gene (reference sequence). V loses 10 bases at its end and J loses 1 base; junction bases beyond the gene matches: 6.

For repertoire sequencing, the TCR beta CDR3 regions were amplified from RNA transcripts. The first round of RT-PCR was done with HTBI primers and the Qiagen OneStep RT-PCR kit, and was followed by a second round of multiplex PCR, then size selection and purification. Libraries were sequenced paired-end with 100 bp reads on an Illumina HiSeq2000. In the source study's methods: SOAPnuke was used for read processing, and reads with adapters, uncalled bases, a mean Phred below 15, or no exact constant-primer or identifier match were discarded. COPE v1.2.5 was used to merge high-quality paired reads. Clonotypes were defined as unique nucleotide sequences and were aligned to IMGT TRB V, D and J references using MiTCR v1.1. The analysis was limited to V-J combinations with a frequency above 0.0001, which together covered roughly 99% of the repertoires. For each V-J combination, a TCR clonal expansion and chaos score was defined as the ratio of F50 clonal expansion to chaos observed in the TCRdist matrix. Features were reduced by Welch's t-statistics and random forest to over 10 V-J combinations, which fed a naive Bayes classifier. The similarity between thyroid and blood repertoires was quantified using the Morisita-Horn index. TCRdb applied fastp at Q25 and MiXCR to the public reads, then kept only in-frame beta chains. CDR3 protein sequences are deduplicated, and each keeps its most common genes and DNA. Clone size and V and J calls follow TCRdb, not the original study. The sample includes 500,000 to 800,000 distinct CDR3 sequences, with roughly 39% observed a single time. Jointly, the top ten make up around 3% of the sample.

Source material: peripheral blood. The chain is encoded by TRBV7-9 joined to TRBJ1-1; the junction holds 7 bases that match TRBD1. The clonotype was recovered from an adult man with Graves' ophthalmopathy. The CDR3 here reads CAIMGQTNTEAFF. The DNA reads as follows: TGTGCCATCATGGGACAGACGAACACTGAAGCTTTCTTT.